This entry concerns a single T cell receptor (beta chain). The sample belongs to a study of blood T cell repertoires in COVID-19. Study overall: Specimens from acute and convalescent COVID-19 originated in the United States, Italy and Spain. PBMCs, B-cell-depleted T cells, or T cells provided the cDNA or gDNA that made up the material.

Per the original methods: It was from reference gene primer amplification that nucleated cell counts were estimated. Only in-frame clones appear in the TCRdb table, and some are missing; sequencing was by immunoSEQ multiplex PCR. That table is the source of V, J and clone size, and D and trimming were worked out from the DNA. The data contain approximately 130,000 clones, roughly nine tenths of them singletons. Germline V CDR1 and CDR2: SGHTA, FQGTGA. Trimming stripped 0 bases from V and 7 bases from J, with 9 bases between. The CDR3 runs 13 residues. The rearrangement links TRBV7-3 to TRBJ1-1; D is undetermined. This clonotype was obtained from a man between 70 and 80 years old with active or convalescent COVID-19. Material: peripheral blood. The CDR3 sequence is CASSLTPQYEAFF. Here the CDR3 DNA reads TGTGCCAGCAGCTTAACGCCGCAGTATGAAGCTTTCTTT.